The 27 T cell receptor beta chains given below trace back to one sample, sequenced in a study of T cell repertoires in cytomegalovirus infection. TCRdb re-called the reads through MiXCR, storing one row per CDR3 protein. The sample contains around 900,000 distinct CDR3 sequences, approximately 31% of which appear only once. Antigens for these TCRs are unknown. Sequenced here: cultured CD8+ T cells from PBMCs, sampled from culture after CMV antigen stimulation. Receptors were obtained from a human donor in good health (CMV status not recorded). Some clones in this sample may be carry-over from other donors' samples.

In regard to this clonotype: This may come from a read error, since a much larger clone is one base off. The chain recombines TRBV7-3 with TRBJ1-1, with no clear D. The CDR3 spans 13 residues. CDR1 SGHTA and CDR2 FQGTGA come from the germline V gene. The CDR3 protein is CASNLLRNTEAFF. CDR3 in DNA: TGTGCCAGCAACTTACTTCGGAACACTGAAGCTTTCTTT. The variable domain in full, completed from reference TRBV7-3 and TRBJ1-1, reads GAGVSQTPSNKVTEKGKYVELRCDPISGHTALYWYRQSLGQGPEFLIYFQGTGAADDSGLPNDRFFAVRPEGSVSTLKIQRTERGDSAVYLCASNLLRNTEAFFGQGTRLTVV.

The chain couples TRBV27 to TRBJ2-3; TRBD2 agrees at 7 bases. V gave up 6 bases and J gave up 6 bases; unmatched junction bases: 9. Germline assignment: CDR1 MNHEY and CDR2 SMNVEV (reference sequence). This CDR3 comprises 14 residues. The CDR3 nucleotides read TGTGCCAGCAGATCTAGCGGCCGTGGGGATACGCAGTATTTT. Protein: CASRSSGRGDTQYF.

Only a few counts were recorded for this clonotype. The chain combines TRBV19 with TRBJ2-1; D gene ambiguous. V was trimmed by 10 bases and J by 13 bases, leaving 14 bases between them. Germline V gene lookup returns CDR1 LNHDA and CDR2 SQIVND (reference sequence). This CDR3 comprises 10 residues. In DNA form, the CDR3 reads TGTGCCAAAGGCTGCGAGAAACAGTTCTTC. Amino acids: CAKGCEKQFF.

The chain recombines TRBV12-3 or TRBV12-4 with TRBJ2-3; TRBD2 agrees at 11 bases. V lost 1 base and J lost 5; bases outside the gene matches: 8. CDR3 length: 17 amino acids. The CDR3 here is CASSLVNSGGAKDTQYF. Written as DNA, the CDR3 is TGTGCCAGCAGTTTAGTCAATAGCGGGGGGGCGAAAGATACGCAGTATTTT.

This clonotype was counted between two and nine times. J is TRBJ2-2 and V is TRBV19, with D uncertain. The length of the CDR3 is 15 residues. CDR1 LNHDA and CDR2 SQIVND come from the germline V gene (reference sequence). The CDR3 is CATVDFPGNTGELFF. Here the CDR3 DNA reads TGTGCTACAGTAGATTTTCCCGGAAACACCGGGGAGCTGTTTTTT. The entire variable domain, with the rest obtained from reference TRBV19 and TRBJ2-2, is as follows: DGGITQSPKYLFRKEGQNVTLSCEQNLNHDAMYWYRQDPGQGLRLIYYSQIVNDFQKGDIAEGYSVSREKKESFPLTVTSAQKNPTAFYLCATVDFPGNTGELFFGEGSRLTVL.

This clonotype was counted only a few times. V usage is TRBV2 and J usage is TRBJ2-2, with 9 nucleotides matching TRBD2. Germline CDR1 reads SNHLY; CDR2 reads FYNNEI. Losses at the gene ends were 2 bases for V and 3 bases for J; bases not matched to a gene: 7. CDR3 size: 17 residues. CDR3 protein: CASSEIVAGAHTGELFF. The CDR3, as DNA: TGTGCCAGCAGTGAAATCGTAGCGGGGGCCCACACCGGGGAGCTGTTTTTT.

This clonotype has just a few counts. A much larger clonotype is one base distant, so this may be a read error. The chain carries TRBV6-6 and TRBJ2-3; D is undetermined. Germline CDR1 reads MNHNY; CDR2 reads SVGAGI (reference sequence). This CDR3 contains 13 residues. Trimming left V 0 bases short and J 4 bases short, with 5 bases between. CDR3 residues: CASSYSNADTQYF. The CDR3 coding sequence is TGTGCCAGCAGTTACTCGAACGCAGATACGCAGTATTTT.

V is TRBV19 and J is TRBJ1-6; possible D gene TRBD1, 6 bases. V was pared by 5 bases and J by 7 bases, with 15 bases between. The CDR3 consists of 15 residues. The germline CDR1 and CDR2 sequences are LNHDA and SQIVND (reference sequence). CDR3 sequence (DNA): TGTGCCAGTAGTCCTCGGACAGAAATAAATTCACCCCTCCACTTT. Its protein is CASSPRTEINSPLHF.

The chain has TRBV19 and TRBJ2-7; TRBD1 aligns across 8 bases. The CDR3 has 16 amino acids. CDR1 and CDR2 from the germline V gene are LNHDA and SQIVND (reference sequence). Trimming cost V 3 bases and J 3 bases; bases outside gene matches: 10. Here the CDR3 DNA reads TGTGCCAGTAGTATTGACCTGACAGGGGAAGACTACGAGCAGTACGTC. Protein: CASSIDLTGEDYEQYV.

The V gene is TRBV28, the J gene TRBJ1-5; 7 nucleotides line up with TRBD1. V trimming: 8 bases; J trimming: 2 bases; junction bases outside the gene matches: 15. Germline V gene lookup returns CDR1 MDHEN and CDR2 SYDVKM. The CDR3 length is 17 residues. The DNA for the CDR3 is TGTGCCAGCCCGGGGCCGACAGGGCTGGAAGGCAATCAGCCCCAGCATTTT. This translates into CASPGPTGLEGNQPQHF. Variable domain in full (rest from reference TRBV28 and TRBJ1-5): DVKVTQSSRYLVKRTGEKVFLECVQDMDHENMFWYRQDPGLGLRLIYFSYDVKMKEKGDIPEGYSVSREKKERFSLILESASTNQTSMYLCASPGPTGLEGNQPQHFGDGTRLSIL.

This clonotype was seen at least ten times. The chain recombines TRBV7-6 with TRBJ2-3; D uncertain. With 3 bases removed from V and 2 bases from J, the gap between germline ends came to 24 bases. CDR1 and CDR2 from the germline V gene are SGHVS and FNYEAQ. This CDR3 spans 19 amino acids. The CDR3 loop reads CASSLVRVPLGPHTDTQYF. CDR3 sequence (DNA): TGTGCCAGCAGCTTGGTCCGGGTCCCATTAGGACCCCACACAGATACGCAGTATTTT.

This rearrangement joins TRBV5-4 to TRBJ1-1; D is ambiguous. The germline V and J ends were trimmed by 5 bases and 5 bases, with 13 bases remaining between them. The germline gives CDR1 SGHNT, CDR2 YYREEE (reference sequence). The length of the CDR3 is 13 residues. The CDR3 protein is CASSTVLGTEAFF. In DNA, the CDR3 is TGTGCCAGCAGTACCGTCTTGGGGACTGAAGCTTTCTTT.

This clonotype appeared a few times. V and J are TRBV11-2 and TRBJ2-2; 12 nucleotides line up with TRBD1. The V gene's germline CDR1 is SGHAT and CDR2 FQNNGV. With 3 bases clipped from V and 4 bases from J, the junction kept 6 bases outside the gene matches. The CDR3 is made up of 17 amino acids. For the CDR3, the DNA is TGTGCCAGCAGCTTTGACCGGGACAGGGGGCTCACCGGGGAGCTGTTTTTT. Translated, it gives CASSFDRDRGLTGELFF.

This clonotype has ten or more counts. The chain employs TRBV12-3 or TRBV12-4 and TRBJ2-4; 9 positions agree with TRBD2. V lost 7 bases to trimming and J lost 0 bases; unmatched junction nucleotides: 16. CDR3 size: 19 residues. The CDR3: CASTAGFLLAGLAKNIQYF. CDR3 nucleotides: TGTGCCAGCACCGCGGGTTTCCTTCTAGCGGGATTAGCCAAAAACATTCAGTACTTC.

The chain links TRBV5-1 to TRBJ2-5; 8 bases line up with TRBD2. The CDR3 covers 15 residues. V was clipped by 4 bases and J by 3 bases; unmatched bases: 8. Germline CDR1 is SGHRS and CDR2 is YFSETQ. The CDR3 coding sequence is TGCGCCAGCAGCCGGGGGGGGGTAGCGGAAGAGACCCAGTACTTC. This codes for CASSRGGVAEETQYF.

Of note for this clonotype: One junction end disagrees with the germline gene, perhaps due to a read error. The chain carries TRBV6-2 or TRBV6-3 and TRBJ2-2; 9 nucleotides agree with TRBD1. Germline V gene lookup returns CDR1 MNHEY and CDR2 SVGEGT. The CDR3 loop spans 17 amino acids. CDR3 DNA sequence: TGTGCCAGCAGTTACAACCGGGACAGGGAGAACACCGGGGAGCCGTTTTTT. Translation: CASSYNRDRENTGEPFF.

V and J are TRBV25-1 and TRBJ2-2, with TRBD1 matching 8 bases. Germline V gives CDR1 MGHDK, CDR2 SYGVNS. The CDR3 is 17 residues long. With V trimmed by 3 bases and J by 1 base, 7 bases remained unmatched. The CDR3 sequence: CASSDLGTGLNTGELFF. In DNA form, the CDR3 reads TGTGCCAGCAGTGACCTAGGGACAGGACTGAACACCGGGGAGCTGTTTTTT.

The chain couples TRBV7-6 to TRBJ1-4; D is undetermined. Trimming removed 6 bases from V and 0 bases from J, with 8 bases in between. Germline CDR1 SGHVS, CDR2 FNYEAQ. CDR3 length equals 14 residues. This CDR3 is CASSAGATNEKLFF. Written as DNA, the CDR3 is TGTGCCAGCAGTGCTGGAGCAACTAATGAAAAACTGTTTTTT.

The chain carries TRBV6-2 or TRBV6-3 and TRBJ1-1; 10 bases line up with TRBD1. The CDR3 sequence is 14 residues long. The germline CDR1 and CDR2 sequences are MNHEY and SVGEGT. V lost 2 bases to trimming and J lost 6 bases; unmatched junction nucleotides: 3. This CDR3 reads CASSYRDRGAEAFF. Written as DNA, the CDR3 is TGTGCCAGCAGTTACCGGGACAGGGGCGCTGAAGCTTTCTTT.

This clonotype was seen at least ten times. The chain employs TRBV7-8 and TRBJ2-2; the D is unclear. The CDR3 spans 15 residues. CDR1 and CDR2 (germline): SGHVS, FQNEAQ. Deletions cut 5 bases from V and 8 bases from J, with 18 bases between. CDR3: CASSPRTADSGELFF. The DNA of the CDR3 is TGTGCCAGCAGCCCACGGACGGCTGATTCGGGGGAGCTGTTTTTT.

This chain joins TRBV19 and TRBJ2-2; D not certain. CDR1 LNHDA and CDR2 SQIVND come from the germline V gene (reference sequence). Trimming left V 1 base short and J 3 bases short, with 3 bases between. There are 13 residues in the CDR3. The CDR3 here is CASSIADTGELFF. The CDR3 bases are TGTGCCAGTAGTATAGCCGACACCGGGGAGCTGTTTTTT.

This clonotype was seen ten or more times. The V call is TRBV7-8, the J call TRBJ2-7; TRBD1 or TRBD2 may be the D gene (5 bases each). Germline V gene lookup returns CDR1 SGHVS and CDR2 FQNEAQ. The CDR3 is made up of 16 amino acids. The V end was cut by 1 base, the J end by 2 bases, with 15 bases between. CDR3 residues: CASSLGGVRATYEQYV. CDR3 coding DNA: TGTGCCAGCAGCTTAGGGGGCGTGAGGGCAACCTACGAGCAGTACGTC.

This clonotype was found once. The chain employs TRBV9 and TRBJ1-5; D is undetermined. CDR3 size: 13 residues. The V end lost 3 bases, the J end lost 7 bases, and 11 bases lay between the germline ends. Germline V gene sequence: CDR1 SGDLS, CDR2 YYNGEE. CDR3 sequence (DNA): TGTGCCAGCAGCGCATCAGGCTCCCAGCCCCAGCATTTT. Translating it yields CASSASGSQPQHF.

The V gene is TRBV20-1, the J gene TRBJ1-6, with D maybe TRBD1 (6 bases). V gave up 3 bases and J gave up 9 bases, with 12 bases separating them. The V gene's germline CDR1 is DFQATT and CDR2 SNEGSKA (reference sequence). The CDR3 has 13 residues. For the CDR3, the DNA is TGCAGTGCTAGGGGTCTAGGGGGTTCACCCCTCCACTTT. Protein product: CSARGLGGSPLHF.

This clonotype was counted many times. V usage is TRBV7-9 and J usage is TRBJ2-7; the match to TRBD2 covers 7 bases. Unmatched junction bases numbered 7, after V lost 2 bases and J lost 3 bases. Per the germline V gene, CDR1 is SEHNR and CDR2 is FQNEAQ (reference sequence). This CDR3 spans 15 amino acids. Written as DNA, the CDR3 is TGTGCCAGCAGCTTATCAACGGGGGGTAACTACGAGCAGTACTTC. It yields the protein CASSLSTGGNYEQYF. Drawing the rest from reference TRBV7-9 and TRBJ2-7, the complete variable domain is DTGVSQNPRHKITKRGQNVTFRCDPISEHNRLYWYRQTLGQGPEFLTYFQNEAQLEKSRLLSDRFSAERPKGSFSTLEIQRTEQGDSAMYLCASSLSTGGNYEQYFGPGTRLTVT.

This clonotype showed up many times. The V and J genes are TRBV12-3 or TRBV12-4 and TRBJ2-3, with D hard to call. This CDR3 is built from 13 residues. V was trimmed by 3 bases and J by 4 bases, leaving 8 bases between them. The CDR3 nucleotides read TGTGCCAGCAGTTTGGCTTCTGCAGATACGCAGTATTTT. Its protein is CASSLASADTQYF.

This clonotype was detected many times. V gene TRBV7-9 combines with J gene TRBJ2-3, with D possibly matching TRBD1 (5 bases). The V gene lost 5 bases and the J gene lost 0 bases, with 15 bases spanning the gap. The germline V gene has CDR1 SEHNR and CDR2 FQNEAQ (reference sequence). The CDR3 covers 16 residues. CDR3 loop: CASSLPDKPSTDTQYF. As DNA, the CDR3 is TGTGCCAGCAGCCTCCCGGACAAACCTAGCACAGATACGCAGTATTTT.